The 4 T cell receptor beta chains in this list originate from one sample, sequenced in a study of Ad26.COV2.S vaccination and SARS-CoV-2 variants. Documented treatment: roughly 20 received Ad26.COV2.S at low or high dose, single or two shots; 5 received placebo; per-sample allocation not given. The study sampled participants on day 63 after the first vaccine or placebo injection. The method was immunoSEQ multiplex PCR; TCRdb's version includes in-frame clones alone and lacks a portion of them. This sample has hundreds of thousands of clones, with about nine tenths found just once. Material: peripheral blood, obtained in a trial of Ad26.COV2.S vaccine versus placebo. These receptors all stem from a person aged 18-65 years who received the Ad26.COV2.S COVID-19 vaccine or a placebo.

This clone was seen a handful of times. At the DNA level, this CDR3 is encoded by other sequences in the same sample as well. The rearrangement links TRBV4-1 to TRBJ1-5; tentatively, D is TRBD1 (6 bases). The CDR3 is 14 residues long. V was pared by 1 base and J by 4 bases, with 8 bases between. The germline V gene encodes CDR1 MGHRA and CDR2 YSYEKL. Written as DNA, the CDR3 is TGCGCCAGCAGCCAAGGAAGGGGGAATCAGCCCCAGCATTTT. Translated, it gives CASSQGRGNQPQHF.

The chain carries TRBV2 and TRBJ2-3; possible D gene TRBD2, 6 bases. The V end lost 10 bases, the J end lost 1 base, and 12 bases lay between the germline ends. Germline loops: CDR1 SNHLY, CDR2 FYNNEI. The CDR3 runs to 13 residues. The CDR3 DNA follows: TGTGCCACCCCCGCGGGGCGCACAGATACGCAGTATTTT. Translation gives CATPAGRTDTQYF. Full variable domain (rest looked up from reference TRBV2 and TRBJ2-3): EPEVTQTPSHQVTQMGQEVILRCVPISNHLYFYWYRQILGQKVEFLVSFYNNEISEKSEIFDDQFSVERPDGSNFTLKIRSTKLEDSAMYFCATPAGRTDTQYFGPGTRLTVL.

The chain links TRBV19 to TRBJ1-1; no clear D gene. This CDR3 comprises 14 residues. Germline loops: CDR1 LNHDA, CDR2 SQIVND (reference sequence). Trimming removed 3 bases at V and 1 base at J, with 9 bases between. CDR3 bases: TGTGCCAGTAGTATTGAGGACCCGAACACTGAAGCTTTCTTT. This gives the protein CASSIEDPNTEAFF.

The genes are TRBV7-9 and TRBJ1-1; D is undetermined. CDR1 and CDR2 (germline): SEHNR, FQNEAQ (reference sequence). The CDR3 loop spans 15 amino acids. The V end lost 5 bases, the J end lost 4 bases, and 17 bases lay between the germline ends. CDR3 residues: CASSHPPRPFTEAFF. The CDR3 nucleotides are TGTGCCAGCAGCCACCCGCCCCGACCTTTCACTGAAGCTTTCTTT.